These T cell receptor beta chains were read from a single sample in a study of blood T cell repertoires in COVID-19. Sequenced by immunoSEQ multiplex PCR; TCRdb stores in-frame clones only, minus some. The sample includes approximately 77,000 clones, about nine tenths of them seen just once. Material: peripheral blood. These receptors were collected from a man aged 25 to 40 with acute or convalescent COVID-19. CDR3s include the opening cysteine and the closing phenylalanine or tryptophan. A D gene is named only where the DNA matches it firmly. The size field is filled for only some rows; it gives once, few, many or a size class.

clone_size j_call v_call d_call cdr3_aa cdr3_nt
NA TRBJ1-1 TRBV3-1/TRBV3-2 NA CASSQGGQNTEAFF TGTGCCAGCAGCCAAGGAGGGCAAAACACTGAAGCTTTCTTT
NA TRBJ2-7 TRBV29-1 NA CSVEGQKYEQYF TGCAGCGTGGAGGGACAGAAATACGAGCAGTACTTC
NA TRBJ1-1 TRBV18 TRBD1 CASSRDRLGTEAFF TGTGCCAGCTCACGGGACAGGCTAGGCACTGAAGCTTTCTTT
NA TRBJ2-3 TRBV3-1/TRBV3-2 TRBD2 CASSQMASGASDTQYF TGTGCCAGCAGCCAAATGGCTAGCGGGGCATCAGATACGCAGTATTTT
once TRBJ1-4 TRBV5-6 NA CASSRGSGVIRNEKLFF TGTGCCAGCAGCCGGGGATCAGGCGTAATTAGGAATGAAAAACTGTTTTTT
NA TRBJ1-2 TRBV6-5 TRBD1 CASTRTGSYNYGYTF TGTGCCAGCACCCGGACAGGGAGTTACAACTATGGCTACACCTTC
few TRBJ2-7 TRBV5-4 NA CASSPRTAPTYEQYF TGTGCCAGCAGCCCGAGGACAGCCCCAACCTACGAGCAGTACTTC
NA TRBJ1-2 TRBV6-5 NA CASSQNNYGYTF TGTGCCAGCAGTCAAAATAACTATGGCTACACCTTC
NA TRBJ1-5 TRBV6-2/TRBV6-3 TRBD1 CASSYSAPRGLRNQPQHF TGTGCCAGCAGTTACTCGGCCCCCAGGGGGCTTCGCAATCAGCCCCAGCATTTT
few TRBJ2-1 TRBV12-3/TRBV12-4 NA CASSLGAENEQFF TGTGCCAGCAGTTTGGGGGCGGAGAATGAGCAGTTCTTC
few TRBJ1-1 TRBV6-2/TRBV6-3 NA CASSYISGTEAFF TGTGCCAGCAGTTATATTTCAGGGACTGAAGCTTTCTTT
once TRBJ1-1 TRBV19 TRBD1 CASSRGQGNEAFF TGTGCCAGTAGCAGGGGACAGGGGAATGAAGCTTTCTTT